Included here is one T cell receptor beta chain sequence, with context. Its target is unknown. Per sorted-subset replicate PCR, input was approximately 180 ng DNA, representing roughly 29,000 T cell genomes. Clones were read by immunoSEQ multiplex PCR, and TCRdb kept only the in-frame ones, dropping some. The repertoire consists of roughly 2,500,000 clones, with 80% to 95% occurring once and the leading ten covering roughly 0.39%. The data stem from a study of shared clonotypes between healthy human individuals. Study-level findings and limits: With few donors, the genetic and exposure-history diversity represented was limited. Among non-shared clonotypes, generation probabilities were lower than among those shared by all four donors.

In the CD4+ fraction, cells were divided into CD45RA+ naive and CD45RA-negative memory subsets. From germline, CDR1 is SGHNT and CDR2 YYREEE (reference sequence). Unmatched junction bases numbered 8, after V lost 6 bases and J lost 3 bases. This CDR3 region has 14 residues. The sequencing input was naive CD4+ T cells from PBMCs. Subset denoted: CD45RA+ positively selected. This chain connects TRBV5-4 to TRBJ2-5; the match to TRBD2 covers 7 bases. This receptor was taken from a man aged 18 to 30 in good health. Some clones in this sample may be carry-over from other donors' samples. CDR3 nucleotide sequence: TGTGCCAGCACCGCGAGCGGGACCAAAGAGACCCAGTACTTC. Protein product: CASTASGTKETQYF.